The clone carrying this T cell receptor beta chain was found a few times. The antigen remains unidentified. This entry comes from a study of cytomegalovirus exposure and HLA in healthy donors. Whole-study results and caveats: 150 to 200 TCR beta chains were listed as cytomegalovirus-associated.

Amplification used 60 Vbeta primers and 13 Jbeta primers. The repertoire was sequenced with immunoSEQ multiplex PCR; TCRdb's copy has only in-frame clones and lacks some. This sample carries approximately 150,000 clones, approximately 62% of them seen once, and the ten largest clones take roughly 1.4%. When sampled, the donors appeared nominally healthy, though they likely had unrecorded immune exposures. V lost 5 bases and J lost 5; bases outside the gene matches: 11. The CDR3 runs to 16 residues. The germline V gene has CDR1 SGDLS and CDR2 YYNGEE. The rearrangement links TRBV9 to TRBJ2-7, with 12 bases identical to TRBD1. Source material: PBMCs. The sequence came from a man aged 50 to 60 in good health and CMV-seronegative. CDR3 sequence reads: CASSLMPGQGANEQYF. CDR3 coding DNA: TGTGCCAGCAGTCTCATGCCGGGACAGGGGGCGAACGAGCAGTACTTC.